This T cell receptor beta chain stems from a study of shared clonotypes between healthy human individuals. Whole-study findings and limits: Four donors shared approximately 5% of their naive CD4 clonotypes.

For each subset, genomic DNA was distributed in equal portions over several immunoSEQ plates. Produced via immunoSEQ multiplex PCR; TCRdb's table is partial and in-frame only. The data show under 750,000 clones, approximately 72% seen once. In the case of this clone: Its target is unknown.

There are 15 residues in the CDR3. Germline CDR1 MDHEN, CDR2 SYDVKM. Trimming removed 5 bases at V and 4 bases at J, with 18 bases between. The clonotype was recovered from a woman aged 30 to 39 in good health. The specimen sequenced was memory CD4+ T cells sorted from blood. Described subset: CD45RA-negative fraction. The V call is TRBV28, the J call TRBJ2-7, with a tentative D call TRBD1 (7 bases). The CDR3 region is CASSGIDRDFYEQYF. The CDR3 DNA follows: TGTGCCAGCAGTGGGATTGACAGGGACTTTTACGAGCAGTACTTC.